A selection of T cell receptor beta chains follows, all from one sample in a study of blood T cell repertoires in COVID-19. Using immunoSEQ multiplex PCR, the repertoire was profiled, and TCRdb retains in-frame clones only, with some absent. The sample lists roughly 170,000 clones, around 84% occurring once. The specimen sequenced was peripheral blood. The receptor source for this set is a woman aged 50 to 60 with COVID-19, enrolled during active disease. Each CDR3 is given with its conserved first and last residue. D genes are given only for firm matches. Size values are once, few and many counts, or a class for expanded clones, and some rows have none.

d_gene,j_gene,abundance,v_gene,CDR3aa,CDR3nt
.,TRBJ2-3,.,TRBV28,CASRSGISTDTQYF,TGTGCCAGCAGATCGGGGATTAGCACAGATACGCAGTATTTT
.,TRBJ2-2,.,TRBV28,CASSKRTVANTGELFF,TGTGCCAGCAGTAAACGGACAGTCGCGAACACCGGGGAGCTGTTTTTT
.,TRBJ1-1,.,TRBV10-3,CAISDVKGRAYGTEAFF,TGTGCCATCAGTGACGTCAAGGGCAGGGCGTACGGCACTGAAGCTTTCTTT
.,TRBJ2-7,.,TRBV10-3,CAINDSAYEQYF,TGTGCCATCAACGACAGTGCCTACGAGCAGTACTTC
.,TRBJ1-1,.,TRBV20-1,CSALGDTEAFF,TGCAGTGCCCTAGGGGACACTGAAGCTTTCTTT
TRBD1,TRBJ1-2,.,TRBV3-1/TRBV3-2,CASSQNRGYGYTF,TGTGCCAGCAGCCAAAACAGGGGATACGGCTACACCTTC
TRBD2,TRBJ2-7,once,TRBV27,CASSPHSGGGLEQYF,TGTGCCAGCAGCCCCCACAGCGGGGGGGGGTTGGAGCAGTACTTC
.,TRBJ2-1,.,TRBV18,CASSPLRYNEQFF,TGTGCCAGCTCACCACTGAGGTACAATGAGCAGTTCTTC
TRBD1,TRBJ1-2,once,TRBV3-1/TRBV3-2,CASSPTGTGNYGYTF,TGTGCCAGCAGCCCCACCGGGACAGGGAACTATGGCTACACCTTC
.,TRBJ1-2,once,TRBV14,CASSQALRGYTF,TGTGCCAGCAGCCAAGCCCTTCGGGGCTACACCTTC
.,TRBJ2-7,.,TRBV7-2,CASSSTHSYEQYF,TGTGCCAGCAGCTCGACACACTCCTACGAGCAGTACTTC
.,TRBJ2-2,.,TRBV19,CASSIEGPGELFF,TGTGCCAGTAGTATTGAGGGCCCCGGGGAGCTGTTTTTT
.,TRBJ1-1,.,TRBV18,CASSPLVAEAFF,TGTGCCAGCTCACCACTCGTCGCTGAAGCTTTCTTT
.,TRBJ2-1,.,TRBV21-1,CASSQYQNRGVWQFF,TGTGCCAGCAGCCAATATCAAAACAGGGGGGTCTGGCAGTTCTTC
TRBD2,TRBJ2-5,.,TRBV28,CASRETSGGPLRKAQYF,TGTGCCAGCAGGGAGACTAGCGGGGGCCCCTTAAGGAAGGCCCAGTACTTC
.,TRBJ2-3,once,TRBV10-3,CAISDSGASGRTDTQYF,TGTGCCATCAGTGACTCAGGGGCTAGCGGACGCACAGATACGCAGTATTTT
.,TRBJ2-1,.,TRBV6-1,CASSDMFSSYNEQFF,TGTGCCAGCAGTGATATGTTCAGCTCCTACAATGAGCAGTTCTTC
TRBD2,TRBJ2-3,.,TRBV18,CASSPEILAGDSTDTQYF,TGTGCCAGCTCACCAGAGATACTAGCGGGCGACAGCACAGATACGCAGTATTTT
TRBD1,TRBJ1-6,.,TRBV5-1,CASSLTGARNSPLHF,TGCGCCAGCAGCTTGACAGGGGCAAGGAATTCACCCCTCCACTTT
.,TRBJ2-2,few,TRBV3-1/TRBV3-2,CASSQVVTGNTGELFF,TGTGCCAGCAGCCAAGTTGTGACTGGCAACACCGGGGAGCTGTTTTTT
TRBD2,TRBJ2-5,once,TRBV5-4,CASSLLRGVQETQYF,TGTGCCAGCAGCTTGTTGCGGGGGGTACAAGAGACCCAGTACTTC
.,TRBJ1-3,.,TRBV19,CASSIQGYGNTIYF,TGTGCCAGTAGTATTCAGGGGTACGGAAACACCATATATTTT
TRBD1,TRBJ1-1,.,TRBV19,CASSFPDRANTEAFF,TGTGCCAGTAGTTTCCCCGACAGGGCCAACACTGAAGCTTTCTTT
TRBD1,TRBJ1-1,.,TRBV13,CASSSRTGGTEAFF,TGTGCCAGCAGCTCCCGGACAGGGGGCACTGAAGCTTTCTTT
.,TRBJ1-1,.,TRBV27,CASSPLRGQGNTEAFF,TGTGCCAGCAGTCCCCTCCGCGGTCAGGGGAACACTGAAGCTTTCTTT
TRBD1,TRBJ2-7,.,TRBV19,CASSPGTGYGEQYF,TGTGCCAGTAGTCCCGGGACAGGGTATGGGGAGCAGTACTTC
TRBD1,TRBJ2-1,.,TRBV7-3,CASSLGQGAYNEQFF,TGTGCCAGCAGCCTGGGACAGGGGGCTTACAATGAGCAGTTCTTC
TRBD1,TRBJ1-5,once,TRBV4-3,CASSSGQGVDQPQHF,TGCGCCAGCAGCTCCGGACAGGGGGTTGATCAGCCCCAGCATTTT
TRBD2,TRBJ2-2,.,TRBV5-5,CASSLRGGGGSFGELFF,TGTGCCAGCAGCTTGAGGGGCGGCGGGGGTTCGTTCGGGGAGCTGTTTTTT
.,TRBJ2-2,.,TRBV7-9,CASSSRPGTNTGELFF,TGTGCCAGCAGCTCGCGTCCCGGGACAAACACCGGGGAGCTGTTTTTT
TRBD2,TRBJ2-1,.,TRBV3-1/TRBV3-2,CASSQEPGGRDWGNEQFF,TGTGCCAGCAGCCAAGAACCGGGGGGGCGAGATTGGGGCAATGAGCAGTTCTTC
.,TRBJ2-7,once,TRBV28,CATEGQSSYEQYF,TGTGCCACGGAAGGACAGAGCTCCTACGAGCAGTACTTC
.,TRBJ1-3,.,TRBV19,CASSHGNTIYF,TGTGCCAGTAGCCATGGAAACACCATATATTTT
TRBD1,TRBJ1-1,.,TRBV27,CASGTEGQGLMNTEAFF,TGTGCCAGCGGAACTGAGGGACAGGGCCTTATGAACACTGAAGCTTTCTTT
TRBD1,TRBJ2-3,.,TRBV7-9,CASSPGTGADTQYF,TGTGCCAGCAGCCCCGGGACAGGGGCAGATACGCAGTATTTT
TRBD1,TRBJ2-4,.,TRBV6-1,CASSELDRGLAKNIQYF,TGTGCCAGCAGTGAATTAGACAGGGGACTAGCCAAAAACATTCAGTACTTC
TRBD1,TRBJ1-2,.,TRBV7-9,CASSQKQGAIYGYTF,TGTGCCAGCAGCCAAAAACAGGGGGCAATCTATGGCTACACCTTC
.,TRBJ1-4,.,TRBV12-5,CASGLEPTNEKLFF,TGTGCTAGTGGTTTGGAGCCAACTAATGAAAAACTGTTTTTT
TRBD1,TRBJ2-7,.,TRBV25-1,CASSGADRAYEQYF,TGTGCCAGCAGTGGGGCGGACAGGGCATACGAGCAGTACTTC
TRBD1,TRBJ2-2,.,TRBV6-6,CASTGTGNTGELFF,TGTGCCAGCACCGGGACAGGGAACACCGGGGAGCTGTTTTTT
TRBD1,TRBJ1-5,once,TRBV4-3,CASSRTQGYQPQHF,TGCGCCAGCAGCCGGACACAGGGGTATCAGCCCCAGCATTTT
TRBD1,TRBJ2-1,.,TRBV5-6,CASSLSQGANEQFF,TGTGCCAGCAGCTTGTCACAGGGGGCGAATGAGCAGTTCTTC
TRBD2,TRBJ2-7,.,TRBV9,CASSLTSGAHEQYF,TGTGCCAGCAGTCTCACTAGCGGGGCTCACGAGCAGTACTTC
TRBD2,TRBJ2-1,.,TRBV11-3,CASSPGTSGGRMQFF,TGTGCCAGCAGCCCAGGGACTAGCGGGGGGCGTATGCAGTTCTTC
TRBD2,TRBJ2-1,.,TRBV4-2,CASSQQSGTSGDAEQFF,TGTGCCAGCAGCCAGCAGAGCGGGACTAGCGGGGACGCGGAGCAGTTCTTC
TRBD2,TRBJ2-1,.,TRBV28,CASSSAGVVNEQFF,TGTGCCAGCAGTTCCGCGGGGGTGGTCAATGAGCAGTTCTTC